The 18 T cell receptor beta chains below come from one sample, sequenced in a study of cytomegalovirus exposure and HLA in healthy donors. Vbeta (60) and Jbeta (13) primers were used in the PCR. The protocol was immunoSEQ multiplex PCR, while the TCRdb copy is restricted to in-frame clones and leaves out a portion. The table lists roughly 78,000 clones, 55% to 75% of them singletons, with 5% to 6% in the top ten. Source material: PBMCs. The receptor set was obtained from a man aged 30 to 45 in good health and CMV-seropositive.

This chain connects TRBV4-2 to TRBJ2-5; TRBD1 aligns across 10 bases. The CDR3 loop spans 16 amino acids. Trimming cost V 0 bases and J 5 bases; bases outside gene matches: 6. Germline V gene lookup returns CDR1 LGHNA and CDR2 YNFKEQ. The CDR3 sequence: CASSQDWGTGVETQYF. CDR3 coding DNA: TGTGCCAGCAGCCAAGATTGGGGGACAGGGGTCGAGACCCAGTACTTC.

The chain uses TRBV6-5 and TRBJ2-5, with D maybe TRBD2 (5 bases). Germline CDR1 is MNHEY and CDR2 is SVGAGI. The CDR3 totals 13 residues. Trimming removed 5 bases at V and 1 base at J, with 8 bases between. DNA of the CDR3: TGTGCCAGCAGTCCCCGGGGCCAAGAGACCCAGTACTTC. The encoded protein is CASSPRGQETQYF.

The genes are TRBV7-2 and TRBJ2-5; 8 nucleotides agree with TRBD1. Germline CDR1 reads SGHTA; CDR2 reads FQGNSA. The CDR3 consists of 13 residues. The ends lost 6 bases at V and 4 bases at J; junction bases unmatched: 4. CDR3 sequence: CASSRQGLETQYF. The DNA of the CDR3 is TGTGCCAGCAGTAGACAGGGGTTAGAGACCCAGTACTTC.

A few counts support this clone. Here the CDR3 DNA reads TGTGCCAGCAGACCGACTAGCGGAGACTACGAGCAGTACTTC. It codes for CASRPTSGDYEQYF. V is TRBV2 and J is TRBJ2-7, with 9 bases aligning to TRBD2. The junction had 6 bases not matched to a gene; V was cut back by 6 bases and J by 3 bases. Germline V gene lookup returns CDR1 SNHLY and CDR2 FYNNEI. This CDR3 region has 14 residues.

CDR3 sequence (DNA): TGTGCCAGCAGGGGGACACCTTATAATTCACCCCTCCACTTT. It encodes CASRGTPYNSPLHF. The chain uses TRBV2 and TRBJ1-6; tentative D call: TRBD1 (6 bases). V was shortened by 6 bases and J by 4 bases, with 10 bases between the two germline ends. The CDR3 has 14 amino acids. Germline assignment: CDR1 SNHLY and CDR2 FYNNEI.

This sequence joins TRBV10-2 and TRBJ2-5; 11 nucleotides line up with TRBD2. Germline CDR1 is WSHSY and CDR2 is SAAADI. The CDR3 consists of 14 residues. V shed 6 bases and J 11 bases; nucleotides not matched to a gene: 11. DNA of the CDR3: TGCGCCAGCAGGCTAGCGGGGGGACTTTCGGAGCAGTACTTC. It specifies CASRLAGGLSEQYF.

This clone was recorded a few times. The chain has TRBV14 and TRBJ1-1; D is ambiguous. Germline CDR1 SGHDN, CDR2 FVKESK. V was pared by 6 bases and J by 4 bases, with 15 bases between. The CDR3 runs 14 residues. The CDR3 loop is CASRLQRGSTEAFF. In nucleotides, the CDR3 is TGTGCCAGCAGGCTACAACGCGGGAGCACTGAAGCTTTCTTT.

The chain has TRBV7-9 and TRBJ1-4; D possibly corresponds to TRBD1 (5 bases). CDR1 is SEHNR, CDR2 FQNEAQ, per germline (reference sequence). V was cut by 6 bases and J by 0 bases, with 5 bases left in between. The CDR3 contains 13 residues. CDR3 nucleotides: TGTGCCAGCAGGGGGCCAACTAATGAAAAACTGTTTTTT. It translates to CASRGPTNEKLFF.

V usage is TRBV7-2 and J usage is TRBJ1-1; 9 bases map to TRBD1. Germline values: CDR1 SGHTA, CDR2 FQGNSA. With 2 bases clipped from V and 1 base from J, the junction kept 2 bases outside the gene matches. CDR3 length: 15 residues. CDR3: CASSLMDRGNTEAFF. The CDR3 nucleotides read TGTGCCAGCAGCTTAATGGACAGGGGGAACACTGAAGCTTTCTTT.

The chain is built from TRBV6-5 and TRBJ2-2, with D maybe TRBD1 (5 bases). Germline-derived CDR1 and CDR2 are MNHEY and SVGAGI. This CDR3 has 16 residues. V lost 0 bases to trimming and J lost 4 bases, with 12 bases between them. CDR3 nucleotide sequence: TGTGCCAGCAGTTACTCAGGGGCGTTTTTCACCGGGGAGCTGTTTTTT. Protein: CASSYSGAFFTGELFF.

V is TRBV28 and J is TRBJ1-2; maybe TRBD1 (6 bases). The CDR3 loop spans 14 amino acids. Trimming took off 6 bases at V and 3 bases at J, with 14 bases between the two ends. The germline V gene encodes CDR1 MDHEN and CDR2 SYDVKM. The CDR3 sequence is CASSSMQGYYGYTF. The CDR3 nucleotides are TGTGCCAGCAGCTCGATGCAGGGGTACTATGGCTACACCTTC.

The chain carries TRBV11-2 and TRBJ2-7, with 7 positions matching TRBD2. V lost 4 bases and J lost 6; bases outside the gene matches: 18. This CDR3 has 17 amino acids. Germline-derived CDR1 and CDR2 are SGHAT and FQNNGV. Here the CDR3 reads CASSSDPKSTSFLEQYF. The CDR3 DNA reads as TGTGCCAGCAGCTCCGACCCAAAATCGACTAGCTTCCTCGAGCAGTACTTC.

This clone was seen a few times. The DNA for the CDR3 is TGTGCCAGCACCCCCACTGGGGGCGGCTATGGCTACACCTTC. Its translation: CASTPTGGGYGYTF. The rearrangement links TRBV27 to TRBJ1-2; D perhaps matches TRBD1 (6 bases). Germline CDR1 MNHEY, CDR2 SMNVEV (reference sequence). V was shortened by 7 bases and J by 4 bases, with 16 bases between the two germline ends. CDR3 size: 14 residues.

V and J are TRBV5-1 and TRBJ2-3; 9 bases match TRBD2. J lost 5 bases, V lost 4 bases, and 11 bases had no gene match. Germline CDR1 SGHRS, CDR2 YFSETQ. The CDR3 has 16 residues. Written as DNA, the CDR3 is TGCGCCAGCAGCCCCCAGGGCGGGGGGGCGGTAGATACGCAGTATTTT. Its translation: CASSPQGGGAVDTQYF. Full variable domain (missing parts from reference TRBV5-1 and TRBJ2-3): KAGVTQTPRYLIKTRGQQVTLSCSPISGHRSVSWYQQTPGQGLQFLFEYFSETQRNKGNFPGRFSGRQFSNSRSEMNVSTLELGDSALYLCASSPQGGGAVDTQYFGPGTRLTVL.

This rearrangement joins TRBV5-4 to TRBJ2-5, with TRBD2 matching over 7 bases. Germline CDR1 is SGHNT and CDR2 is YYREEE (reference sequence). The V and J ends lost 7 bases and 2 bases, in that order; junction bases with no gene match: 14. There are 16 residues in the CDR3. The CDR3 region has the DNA TGTGCCAGCTCCCTGGGCGGGGGAGGCCGGCAAGAGACCCAGTACTTC. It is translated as CASSLGGGGRQETQYF.

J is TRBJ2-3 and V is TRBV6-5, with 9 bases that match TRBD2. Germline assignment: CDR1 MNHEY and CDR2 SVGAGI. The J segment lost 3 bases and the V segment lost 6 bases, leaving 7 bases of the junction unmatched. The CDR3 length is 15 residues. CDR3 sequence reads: CASRNSGRSTDTQYF. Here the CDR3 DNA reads TGTGCCAGCAGGAATAGCGGGAGATCAACAGATACGCAGTATTTT.

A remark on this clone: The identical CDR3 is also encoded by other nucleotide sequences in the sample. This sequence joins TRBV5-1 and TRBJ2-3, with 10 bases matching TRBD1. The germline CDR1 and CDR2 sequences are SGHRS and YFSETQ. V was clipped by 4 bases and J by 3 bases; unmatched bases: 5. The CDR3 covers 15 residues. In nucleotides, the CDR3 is TGCGCCAGCAGCCCCGGACAGGGGGGGACAGATACGCAGTATTTT. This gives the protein CASSPGQGGTDTQYF.

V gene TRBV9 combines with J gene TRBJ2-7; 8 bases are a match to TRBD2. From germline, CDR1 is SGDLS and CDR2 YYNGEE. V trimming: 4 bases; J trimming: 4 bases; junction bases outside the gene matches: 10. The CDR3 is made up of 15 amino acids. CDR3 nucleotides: TGTGCCAGCAGCATGACTAGCGATCCTCTGTACGAGCAGTACTTC. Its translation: CASSMTSDPLYEQYF.